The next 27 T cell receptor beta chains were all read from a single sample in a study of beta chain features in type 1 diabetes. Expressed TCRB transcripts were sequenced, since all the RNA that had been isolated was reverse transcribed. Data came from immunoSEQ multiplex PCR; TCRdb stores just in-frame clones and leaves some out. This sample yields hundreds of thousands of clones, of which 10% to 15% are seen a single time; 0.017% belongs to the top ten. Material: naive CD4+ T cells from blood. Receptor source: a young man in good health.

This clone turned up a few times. CDR3: CASSQDLRRERYEQYF. The CDR3 region has the DNA TGCGCCAGCAGCCAAGATTTAAGGAGAGAACGGTACGAGCAGTACTTC. J is TRBJ2-7 and V is TRBV4-3; D remains unclear. The CDR3 length is 16 residues. CDR1 and CDR2 from the germline V gene are LGHNA and YSLEER. V dropped 0 bases and J dropped 4 bases, with 16 bases sitting between them.

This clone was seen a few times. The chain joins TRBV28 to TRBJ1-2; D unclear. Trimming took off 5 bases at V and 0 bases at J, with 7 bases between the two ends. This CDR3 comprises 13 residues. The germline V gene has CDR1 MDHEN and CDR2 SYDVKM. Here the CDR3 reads CASSAPANYGYTF. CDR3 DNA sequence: TGTGCCAGCAGTGCCCCAGCTAACTATGGCTACACCTTC.

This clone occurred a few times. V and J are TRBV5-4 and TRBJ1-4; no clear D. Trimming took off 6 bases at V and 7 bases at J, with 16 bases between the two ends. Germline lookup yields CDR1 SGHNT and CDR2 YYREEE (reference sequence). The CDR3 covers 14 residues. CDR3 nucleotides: TGTGCCAGCATGAACTCTCTTGTGAGTGAAAAACTGTTTTTT. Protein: CASMNSLVSEKLFF.

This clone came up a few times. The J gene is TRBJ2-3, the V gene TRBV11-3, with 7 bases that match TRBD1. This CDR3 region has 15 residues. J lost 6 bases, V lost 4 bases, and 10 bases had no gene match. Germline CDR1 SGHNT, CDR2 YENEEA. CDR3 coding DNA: TGTGCCAGCAGCTCCAGGACAGGTGCGCAGGATACGCAGTATTTT. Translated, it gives CASSSRTGAQDTQYF.

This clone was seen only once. The CDR3 DNA reads TGCGCCAGCAGCACCGGACAGGGGGGTCACTACGAGCAGTACTTC. Its translation is CASSTGQGGHYEQYF. The chain has TRBV5-1 and TRBJ2-7; TRBD1 matches at 10 bases. Trimming at V came to 4 bases and at J to 3 bases, leaving 7 bases not matched to a gene. This CDR3 comprises 15 residues. The V gene's germline CDR1 is SGHRS and CDR2 YFSETQ.

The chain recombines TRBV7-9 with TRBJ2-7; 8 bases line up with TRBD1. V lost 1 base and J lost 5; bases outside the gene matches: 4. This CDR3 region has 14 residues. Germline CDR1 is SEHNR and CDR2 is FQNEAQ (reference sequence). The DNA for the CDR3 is TGTGCCAGCAGCTTAGGACAGGGGTTCGACGAGCAGTACTTC. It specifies CASSLGQGFDEQYF.

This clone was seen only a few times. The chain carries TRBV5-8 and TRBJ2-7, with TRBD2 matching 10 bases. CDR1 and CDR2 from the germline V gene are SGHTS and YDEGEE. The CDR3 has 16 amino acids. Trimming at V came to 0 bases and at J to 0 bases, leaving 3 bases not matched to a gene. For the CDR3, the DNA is TGTGCCAGCAGCTTGGAGGCTAGCGGGGGCTCCTACGAGCAGTACTTC. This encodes CASSLEASGGSYEQYF.

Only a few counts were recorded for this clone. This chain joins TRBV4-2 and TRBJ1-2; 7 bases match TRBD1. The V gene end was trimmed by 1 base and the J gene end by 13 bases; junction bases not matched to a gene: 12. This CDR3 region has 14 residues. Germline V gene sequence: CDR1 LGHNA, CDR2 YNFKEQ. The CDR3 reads CASSQAGTALVLTF. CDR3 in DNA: TGTGCCAGCAGCCAAGCCGGGACAGCCTTGGTTCTCACCTTC.

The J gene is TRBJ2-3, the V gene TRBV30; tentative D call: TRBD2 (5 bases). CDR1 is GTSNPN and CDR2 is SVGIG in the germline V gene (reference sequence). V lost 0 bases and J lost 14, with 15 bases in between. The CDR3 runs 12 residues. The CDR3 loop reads CAWSVPPRGMYF. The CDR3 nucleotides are TGTGCCTGGAGTGTCCCTCCCCGAGGGATGTATTTT.

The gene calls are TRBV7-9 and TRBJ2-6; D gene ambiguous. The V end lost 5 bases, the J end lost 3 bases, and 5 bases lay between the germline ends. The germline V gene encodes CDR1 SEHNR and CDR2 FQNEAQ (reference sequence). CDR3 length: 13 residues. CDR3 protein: CASSVFGANVLTF. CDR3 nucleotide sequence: TGTGCCAGCAGCGTATTTGGGGCCAACGTCCTGACTTTC.

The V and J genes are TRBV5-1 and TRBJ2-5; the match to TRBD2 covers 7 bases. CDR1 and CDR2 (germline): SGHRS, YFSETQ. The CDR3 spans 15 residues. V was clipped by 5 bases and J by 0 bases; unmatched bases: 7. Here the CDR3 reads CASRPLGLHQETQYF. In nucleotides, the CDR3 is TGCGCCAGCAGGCCCCTGGGACTACACCAAGAGACCCAGTACTTC.

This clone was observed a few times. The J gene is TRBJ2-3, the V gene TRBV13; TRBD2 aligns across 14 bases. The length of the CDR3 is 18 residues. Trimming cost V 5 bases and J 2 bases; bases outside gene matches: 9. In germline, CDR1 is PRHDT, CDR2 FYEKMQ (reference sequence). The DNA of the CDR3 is TGTGCCAGCAGCCCCGGGACTAGCGGGAGACCGCACACAGATACGCAGTATTTT. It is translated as CASSPGTSGRPHTDTQYF.

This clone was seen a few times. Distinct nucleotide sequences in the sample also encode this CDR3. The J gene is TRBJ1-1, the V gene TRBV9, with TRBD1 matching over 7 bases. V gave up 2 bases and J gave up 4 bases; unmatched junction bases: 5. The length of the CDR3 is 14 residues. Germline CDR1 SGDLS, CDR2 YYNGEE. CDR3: CASSVGTVGTEAFF. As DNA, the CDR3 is TGTGCCAGCAGCGTCGGGACAGTCGGCACTGAAGCTTTCTTT.

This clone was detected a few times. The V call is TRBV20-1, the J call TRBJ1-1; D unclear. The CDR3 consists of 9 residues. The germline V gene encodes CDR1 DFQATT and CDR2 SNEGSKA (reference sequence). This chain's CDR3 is CSAGLKAFF. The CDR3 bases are TGCAGCGCGGGCCTAAAAGCTTTCTTT.

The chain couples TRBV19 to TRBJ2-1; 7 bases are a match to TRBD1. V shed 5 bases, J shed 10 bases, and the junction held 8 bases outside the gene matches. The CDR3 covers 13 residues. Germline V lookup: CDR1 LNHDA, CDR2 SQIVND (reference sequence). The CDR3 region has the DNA TGTGCCAGTAGTGCTGGGACAGCCTCCGAGCAGTTCTTC. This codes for CASSAGTASEQFF.

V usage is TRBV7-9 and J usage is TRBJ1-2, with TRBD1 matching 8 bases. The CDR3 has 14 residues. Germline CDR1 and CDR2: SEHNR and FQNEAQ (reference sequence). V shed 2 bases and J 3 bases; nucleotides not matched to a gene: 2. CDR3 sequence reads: CASSLSQGDYGYTF. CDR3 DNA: TGTGCCAGCAGCTTATCACAGGGGGACTATGGCTACACCTTC. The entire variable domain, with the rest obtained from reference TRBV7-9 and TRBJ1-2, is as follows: DTGVSQNPRHKITKRGQNVTFRCDPISEHNRLYWYRQTLGQGPEFLTYFQNEAQLEKSRLLSDRFSAERPKGSFSTLEIQRTEQGDSAMYLCASSLSQGDYGYTFGSGTRLTVV.

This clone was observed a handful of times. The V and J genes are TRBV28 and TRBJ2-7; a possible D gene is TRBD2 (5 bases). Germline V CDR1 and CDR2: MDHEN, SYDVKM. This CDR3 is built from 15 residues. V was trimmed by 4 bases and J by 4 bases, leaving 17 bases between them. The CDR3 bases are TGTGCCAGCAGTTCGGCCGGAGGAAGTTATTACGAGCAGTACTTC. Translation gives CASSSAGGSYYEQYF.

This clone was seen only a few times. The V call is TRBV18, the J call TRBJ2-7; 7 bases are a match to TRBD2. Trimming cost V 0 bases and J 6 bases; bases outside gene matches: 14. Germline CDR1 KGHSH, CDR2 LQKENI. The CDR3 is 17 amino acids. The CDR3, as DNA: TGTGCCAGCTCACCACCTCCTACCGGGGGGATTCTCGGCGAGCAGTACTTC. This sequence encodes CASSPPPTGGILGEQYF.

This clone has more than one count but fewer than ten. The CDR3 reads CASSLGQGADYGYTF. CDR3 bases: TGTGCCAGCAGCTTGGGACAGGGGGCGGACTATGGCTACACCTTC. The chain couples TRBV5-8 to TRBJ1-2; 10 bases match TRBD1. Germline loops: CDR1 SGHTS, CDR2 YDEGEE. The V segment lost 0 bases and the J segment 3 bases; nucleotides outside the gene matches: 2. The CDR3 has 15 amino acids.

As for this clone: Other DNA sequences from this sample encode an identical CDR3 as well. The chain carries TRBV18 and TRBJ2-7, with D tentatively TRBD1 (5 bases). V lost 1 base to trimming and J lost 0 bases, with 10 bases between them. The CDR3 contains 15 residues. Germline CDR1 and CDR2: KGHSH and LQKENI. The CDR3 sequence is CASSPRQGLSYEQYF. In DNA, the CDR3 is TGTGCCAGCTCACCACGGCAGGGTCTCTCCTACGAGCAGTACTTC.

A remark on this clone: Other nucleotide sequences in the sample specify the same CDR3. The CDR3 spells CASSIGVSNQPQHF. CDR3 DNA: TGTGCCAGTAGTATCGGAGTTAGCAATCAGCCCCAGCATTTT. The chain employs TRBV19 and TRBJ1-5; D is ambiguous. The CDR3 covers 14 residues. V was pared by 3 bases and J by 0 bases, with 6 bases between. Germline V gene data show CDR1 as LNHDA and CDR2 as SQIVND (reference sequence).

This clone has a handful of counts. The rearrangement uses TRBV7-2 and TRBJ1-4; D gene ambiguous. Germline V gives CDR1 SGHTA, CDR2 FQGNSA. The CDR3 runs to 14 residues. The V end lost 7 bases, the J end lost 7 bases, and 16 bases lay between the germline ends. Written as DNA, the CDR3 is TGTGCCAGCAACTCCGGGAAATTGGGTGAAAAACTGTTTTTT. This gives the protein CASNSGKLGEKLFF. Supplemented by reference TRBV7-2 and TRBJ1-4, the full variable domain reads GAGVSQSPSNKVTEKGKDVELRCDPISGHTALYWYRQSLGQGLEFLIYFQGNSAPDKSGLPSDRFSAERTGGSVSTLTIQRTQQEDSAVYLCASNSGKLGEKLFFGSGTQLSVL.

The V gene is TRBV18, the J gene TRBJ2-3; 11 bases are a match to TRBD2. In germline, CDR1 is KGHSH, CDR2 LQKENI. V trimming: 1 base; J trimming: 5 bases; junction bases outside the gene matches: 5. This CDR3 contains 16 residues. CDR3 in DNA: TGTGCCAGCTCACCACGGGCTAGCGGGGGGAAAGATACGCAGTATTTT. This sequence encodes CASSPRASGGKDTQYF.

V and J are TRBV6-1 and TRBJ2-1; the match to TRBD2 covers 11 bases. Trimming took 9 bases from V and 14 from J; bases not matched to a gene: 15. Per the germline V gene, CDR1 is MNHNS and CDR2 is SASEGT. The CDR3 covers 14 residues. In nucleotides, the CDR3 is TGTGCCAGTCAGGACAATAGCGGGAGGGCGCGAAAGTTCTTC. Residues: CASQDNSGRARKFF.

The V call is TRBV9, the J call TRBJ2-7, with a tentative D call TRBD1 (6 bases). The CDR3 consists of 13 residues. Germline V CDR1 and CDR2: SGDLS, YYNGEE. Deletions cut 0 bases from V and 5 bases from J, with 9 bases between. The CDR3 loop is CASSVGHRDEQYF. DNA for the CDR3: TGTGCCAGCAGCGTAGGTCACAGGGACGAGCAGTACTTC.

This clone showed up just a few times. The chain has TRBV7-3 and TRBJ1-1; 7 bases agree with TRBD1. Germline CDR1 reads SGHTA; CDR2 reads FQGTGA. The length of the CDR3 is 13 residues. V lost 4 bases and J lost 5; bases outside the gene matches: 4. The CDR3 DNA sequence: TGTGCCAGCAGCTCGACAGGGCGGACTGAAGCTTTCTTT. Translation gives CASSSTGRTEAFF.

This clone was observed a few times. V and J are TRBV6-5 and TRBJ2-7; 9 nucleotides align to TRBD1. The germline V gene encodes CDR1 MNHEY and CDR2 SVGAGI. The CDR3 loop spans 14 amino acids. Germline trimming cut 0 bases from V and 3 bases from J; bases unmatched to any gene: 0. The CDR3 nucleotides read TGTGCCAGCAGTTACTCGGACAGGGGCTACGAGCAGTACTTC. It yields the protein CASSYSDRGYEQYF.